This TCR beta chain was profiled in a study of prognosis after radiotherapy for stage I lung cancer. This clonotype was recorded many times. This CDR3 comprises 13 residues. J gave up 8 bases and V 0 bases, and 4 bases lay outside the gene matches. Germline V gene data show CDR1 as SGDLS and CDR2 as YYNGEE. By two-round multiplex PCR, the TCR beta CDR3 was amplified from genomic DNA. The use of primers specific to each TRBV and TRBJ gene characterized first-round PCR. Second-round PCR used universal primers. Each CDR3 protein is one row after TCRdb ran MiXCR on the multiplex PCR reads. The data show some 34,000 distinct CDR3 sequences, more than 30% seen once.

The specimen comprised PBMCs, sampled before or after stereotactic body radiation therapy (not recorded which). The TCR originated in a donor aged 50 or older with non-small cell lung cancer. This sequence joins TRBV9 and TRBJ1-2; 7 bases map to TRBD1. CDR3 sequence: CASSVGQGEGYTF. The CDR3, as DNA: TGTGCCAGCAGCGTAGGACAGGGTGAAGGCTACACCTTC.